This is a list of T cell receptor beta chains from one sample in a study of blood T cells in healthy people across ages. From the 5' RACE reads, TCRdb called clonotypes with MiXCR, one entry per CDR3 protein. Of 1,100,000 or so distinct CDR3 sequences in the sample, over 35% were seen once. The sample was blood. Receptor source: a woman in her sixties in good health. Each CDR3 is given with its conserved first and last residue. A D gene is named only where the DNA matches it firmly. Clone size, where shown, is once, few, many, or a class for clones that have expanded.

abundance	d_gene	v_gene	j_gene	CDR3nt	CDR3aa
few	-	TRBV29-1	TRBJ2-6	TGCAGCGTTGAGGTCCGCAGAGTCTCTGGGGCCAACGTCCTGACTTTC	CSVEVRRVSGANVLTF
-	-	TRBV2	TRBJ2-1	TGTGCCAGCAATGTGGGGGACTACAATGAGCAGTTCTTC	CASNVGDYNEQFF
-	TRBD2	TRBV28	TRBJ2-4	TGTGCCAGCAGTTTATACCGGGAGGGCCTTGGGGCCAAAAACATTCAGTACTTC	CASSLYREGLGAKNIQYF
-	-	TRBV5-6	TRBJ2-5	TGTGCCAGCAGCCTGCCCCCCGGCTCCCAAGAGACCCAGTACTTC	CASSLPPGSQETQYF
-	TRBD2	TRBV7-6	TRBJ2-5	TGTGCCAGCAGCCTCCCTAACCTAGCGGGAGGCCTACAAGAGACCCAGTACTTC	CASSLPNLAGGLQETQYF
many	TRBD1	TRBV7-2	TRBJ2-3	TGTGCCAGCAGCTTAAAGATGACAGGGTTTTCAGATACGCAGTATTTT	CASSLKMTGFSDTQYF
-	TRBD1	TRBV7-9	TRBJ1-6	TGTGCCAGCAGCTCAACCGGGACAGCTAATTCACCCCTCCACTTT	CASSSTGTANSPLHF
-	TRBD1	TRBV6-1	TRBJ2-3	TGTGCCAGCAGCAAGACCCGACAGGGGGCGCCCACAGATACGCAGTATTTT	CASSKTRQGAPTDTQYF
-	TRBD1	TRBV2	TRBJ1-2	TGTGCCAGCAGTGAATTCCCCTTAAGACAGGGGTGGAACTATGGCTACACCTTC	CASSEFPLRQGWNYGYTF
-	-	TRBV11-2	TRBJ2-1	TGTGCCAGCAGCTTAGGGTCATCGGTCGGCTCCTACAATGAGCAGTTCTTC	CASSLGSSVGSYNEQFF
-	TRBD1	TRBV11-2	TRBJ1-2	TGTGCCAGCAGCTCCCGGGACAGGGATAGCTATGGCTACACCTTC	CASSSRDRDSYGYTF
-	-	TRBV20-1	TRBJ2-7	TGCAGTGCTAGAGATGCCTACGAGCAGTACTTC	CSARDAYEQYF
-	TRBD2	TRBV12-3/TRBV12-4	TRBJ2-7	TGTGCCAGCAGGCGAGCGGGACCTTACGAGCAGTACTTC	CASRRAGPYEQYF
many	TRBD2	TRBV20-1	TRBJ2-1	TGCAGTGGCGTGACTAGCGGGCAAGTATACAATGAGCAGTTCTTC	CSGVTSGQVYNEQFF
-	-	TRBV11-1	TRBJ2-7	TGTGCCAGCAGCTTAGCAGGGGGGGGCCACGAGCAGTACTTC	CASSLAGGGHEQYF
-	-	TRBV12-3/TRBV12-4	TRBJ2-7	TGTGCCAGCAGTTCGGGGCTCTACAATGAGCAGTACTTC	CASSSGLYNEQYF
-	-	TRBV29-1	TRBJ2-1	TGCAGCGTTGGACTAGTTGGTGAGCAGTTCTTC	CSVGLVGEQFF
-	TRBD2	TRBV5-1	TRBJ2-7	TGCGCCAGCGGCCCGAGCGGGAGCCACTCCTACGAGCAGTACTTC	CASGPSGSHSYEQYF
-	-	TRBV5-1	TRBJ1-6	TGCGCCAGCAGCTTCGGGGGGGAAACGGGGTCACCCCTCCACTTT	CASSFGGETGSPLHF
few	-	TRBV14	TRBJ2-7	TGTGCCAGCAGCCAAGATGGTACCCAATTCTACGAGCAGTACTTC	CASSQDGTQFYEQYF
-	-	TRBV7-6	TRBJ2-2	TGTGCCAGCAGCTTAGATAGGGACATTAACACCGGGGAGCTGTTTTTT	CASSLDRDINTGELFF
-	TRBD1	TRBV12-3/TRBV12-4	TRBJ2-4	TGTGCCAGCAGCAGCCCAACAGGGGTAGGTGGCATTCAGTACTTC	CASSSPTGVGGIQYF
few	TRBD2	TRBV3-1	TRBJ2-7	TGTGCCAGCAGCCCGCGGACTAGCGCAGCCGAGCAGTACTTC	CASSPRTSAAEQYF
-	-	TRBV2	TRBJ1-6	TGTGCCAGCAGGAACAATTCACCCCTCCACTTT	CASRNNSPLHF
few	-	TRBV5-1	TRBJ1-2	TGCGCCAGCAACGGATATGGCTACACCTTC	CASNGYGYTF
-	TRBD2	TRBV5-1	TRBJ2-7	TGCGCCAGCAGCTTCGGACTAGCGGGGGTAGACGAGCAGTACTTC	CASSFGLAGVDEQYF
-	TRBD1	TRBV20-1	TRBJ2-7	TGCAGTGCCCTGTCCCGGACAGGGAGTTACGAGCAGTACTTC	CSALSRTGSYEQYF
-	-	TRBV27	TRBJ2-4	TGTGCCAGCAGTGGGGCCGGTTGGGACATTCAGTACTTC	CASSGAGWDIQYF
-	TRBD1	TRBV6-5	TRBJ2-1	TGTGCCAGCAGTCGCACAGGGGCCCCCTACAATGAGCAGTTCTTC	CASSRTGAPYNEQFF
-	-	TRBV6-5	TRBJ1-2	TGTGCCAGCAGTTACTCGAGTTCCTATGGCTACACCTTC	CASSYSSSYGYTF
once	TRBD1	TRBV19	TRBJ2-1	TGTGCCAGTAGTAAATCGCCCGTCGCGGGGACAGGGGACAATGAGCAGTTCTTC	CASSKSPVAGTGDNEQFF
-	-	TRBV4-1	TRBJ2-2	TGCGCCAGCAGCCAAGAACCTAGCTGGACAGGGGAGCTGTTTTTT	CASSQEPSWTGELFF
-	TRBD1	TRBV25-1	TRBJ2-2	TGTGCCAGCAGTGTACCGGGACAGGGGGGCACCGGGGAGCTGTTTTTT	CASSVPGQGGTGELFF
-	TRBD1	TRBV20-1	TRBJ2-3	TGCAGTGCTATGCGACAGGGCCCCGCAGATACGCAGTATTTT	CSAMRQGPADTQYF
few	-	TRBV4-1	TRBJ1-4	TGCGCCAGCAGCCAAACCGGGACATGGGGTGAAAAACTGTTTTTT	CASSQTGTWGEKLFF
-	-	TRBV6-2/TRBV6-3	TRBJ1-4	TGTGCCAGCAGTCGACGGGCGGGGGATGAAAAACTGTTTTTT	CASSRRAGDEKLFF
many	-	TRBV27	TRBJ2-5	TGTGCCAGCAGCCCCCAGGGCCAAGAGACCCAGTACTTC	CASSPQGQETQYF
-	TRBD1	TRBV9	TRBJ1-2	TGTGCCAGCAGGGCGGACAGGGGGACCTATGGCTACACCTTC	CASRADRGTYGYTF
few	TRBD2	TRBV5-4	TRBJ2-1	TGTGCCAGCAGCGAGGCGCGGGAGAGGGATGAGCAGTTCTTC	CASSEARERDEQFF
-	-	TRBV15	TRBJ2-7	TGTGCCACCAGCAGACACCCAGGGGACTACGAGCAGTACTTC	CATSRHPGDYEQYF
-	-	TRBV20-1	TRBJ2-7	TGCAGTGCTAGAGGGTGGACGCCTGACTACGAGCAGTACTTC	CSARGWTPDYEQYF
-	-	TRBV7-7	TRBJ2-7	TGTGCCAGCAGCCCCCTCCGGACGGACTCCTACGAGCAGTACTTC	CASSPLRTDSYEQYF
-	TRBD1	TRBV12-3/TRBV12-4	TRBJ1-5	TGTGCCAGCAGTAACGGTGCGGGACAGTCTCCTCAGCCCCAGCATTTT	CASSNGAGQSPQPQHF
-	TRBD1	TRBV6-6	TRBJ1-5	TGTGCCAGCAGTTACCCGGACAGGGCGGGCAATCAGCCTCAGCATTTT	CASSYPDRAGNQPQHF
few	TRBD1	TRBV5-1	TRBJ2-7	TGCGCCAGCAGCAAGACAGGGGGACATTACGAGCAGTACTTC	CASSKTGGHYEQYF
-	TRBD1	TRBV2	TRBJ2-1	TGTGCCAGCAGTTACCAGAGGACAGGGTGGTTCTTC	CASSYQRTGWFF
few	-	TRBV12-3/TRBV12-4	TRBJ2-5	TGTGCCAGCAGCTTCGAAGCGGATCCACAAGAGACCCAGTACTTC	CASSFEADPQETQYF
few	-	TRBV7-9	TRBJ2-3	TGTGCCAGCAGCCCACAAATTCGGGACTTCGCAGATACGCAGTATTTT	CASSPQIRDFADTQYF
-	-	TRBV24-1	TRBJ2-5	TGTGCCACCAGTGACCTGGACCTCAGCAGGGAGACCCAGTACTTC	CATSDLDLSRETQYF
few	TRBD2	TRBV13	TRBJ2-1	TGTGCCAGCAGCTGGAGGACTAGCGCGGACAATGAGCAGTTCTTC	CASSWRTSADNEQFF
few	TRBD1	TRBV25-1	TRBJ2-3	TGTGCCAGCAGTGAAGCCGACAGGGAAGTAGATACGCAGTATTTT	CASSEADREVDTQYF
-	-	TRBV27	TRBJ2-3	TGTGCCAGCAGTTTTGGGATAGTCACAAATACGCAGTATTTT	CASSFGIVTNTQYF
-	TRBD1	TRBV13	TRBJ2-7	TGTGCCAGCAGCCCCTACACACAGGGGGCGCAAGGCTACGAGCAGTACTTC	CASSPYTQGAQGYEQYF
-	-	TRBV27	TRBJ2-7	TGTGCCAGCAGCCCTACCTGGACTGGCCCTAGCGAGCAGTACTTC	CASSPTWTGPSEQYF
many	-	TRBV10-3	TRBJ1-2	TGTGCCATTTACGGACGGAAATATGGCTACACCTTC	CAIYGRKYGYTF
-	-	TRBV2	TRBJ1-1	TGTGCCAGCAGTGAAGCGCTTTGGGGATCCACTGAAGCTTTCTTT	CASSEALWGSTEAFF
many	TRBD2	TRBV29-1	TRBJ2-7	TGCAGCGTTGCCCACCGGCTAGCGGGAGGACGCGAGCAGTACTTC	CSVAHRLAGGREQYF
-	-	TRBV20-1	TRBJ2-5	TGCAGTGCTCCTACGGGGGCCAATGCGGGGACCCAGTACTTC	CSAPTGANAGTQYF